This is a list of T cell receptor beta chains from one sample in a study of cytomegalovirus exposure and HLA in healthy donors. TCRdb's table, derived via immunoSEQ multiplex PCR, lists solely in-frame clones and lacks some. The sample holds tens of thousands of clones, roughly 94% seen once. The sequenced material came from PBMCs. The receptors here all came from a man younger than 35 in good health and CMV-seropositive. Each CDR3 is given with its conserved first and last residue.

j_call v_call cdr3_aa
TRBJ1-5 TRBV7-9 CASSADSQPQHF
TRBJ2-5 TRBV6-1 CASRTSGTETQYF
TRBJ1-1 TRBV6-5 CASSPGDSEAFF
TRBJ1-2 TRBV9 CASSVGPADGNTYGYTF
TRBJ1-2 TRBV29-1 CSVVLSGTTNYGYTF
TRBJ2-1 TRBV11-2 CASSTTGTSGGAGYNEQFF
TRBJ1-6 TRBV6-1 CASGRGLNNSPLHF
TRBJ1-1 TRBV4-1 CASSQDWLAVHTEAFF
TRBJ2-1 TRBV7-6 CASGPSSPPNEQFF
TRBJ1-5 TRBV15 CATSREQGTNQPQHF
TRBJ2-6 TRBV19 CASSQTRDANVLTF
TRBJ1-4 TRBV7-2 CASSSRVVNEKLFF
TRBJ1-1 TRBV7-2 CASSLGGPYTEAFF
TRBJ2-1 TRBV4-1 CASSQTGQSSYNEQFF
TRBJ1-1 TRBV16 CASSQYGQYTEAFF
TRBJ2-3 TRBV5-1 CASQDGGLWNTQYF
TRBJ2-2 TRBV5-1 CASSILTGVGTGELFF
TRBJ2-4 TRBV21-1 CASSKALLLAGGLAKNIQYF
TRBJ1-5 TRBV2 CASKRDGDSNQPQHF
TRBJ2-1 TRBV9 CASSVTGSREQFF
TRBJ2-5 TRBV9 CASSVGLEAETQYF
TRBJ1-2 TRBV6-4 CASKPEQGARGYTF
TRBJ1-2 TRBV9 CASSVGGVSRSNGYTF
TRBJ2-2 TRBV6-4 CASSRTGDTGELFF
TRBJ1-1 TRBV5-1 CASSWGQSGTEAFF
TRBJ2-2 TRBV7-3 CASSLINTGELFF
TRBJ2-1 TRBV11-2 CASSTTGGQGSSMEFF
TRBJ2-2 TRBV25-1 CASSESRVTGELFF
TRBJ1-5 TRBV6-1 CASSELARGRNSNQPQHF
TRBJ1-2 TRBV21-1 CASSKDPQANDGYTF
TRBJ2-6 TRBV7-6 CASSPLAAQGSGANVLTF
TRBJ2-1 TRBV10-3 CAISEILDDEQFF
TRBJ2-7 TRBV1 CTSSLVDRNYEQYF
TRBJ2-3 TRBV2 CASSGGGGTDTQYF
TRBJ2-3 TRBV5-1 CASSLASGGTDTQYF
TRBJ2-5 TRBV7-8 CASSATGGQETQYF
TRBJ2-7 TRBV10-2 CASSTSGGPYEQYF
TRBJ1-2 TRBV9 CASSVEGAYGYTF
TRBJ2-3 TRBV5-4 CASSSRSSGGADTQYF
TRBJ2-3 TRBV5-1 CASSTQGPDTQYF
TRBJ2-4 TRBV7-2 CASSIYSGGDIQYF
TRBJ2-3 TRBV19 CASSTTHSTDTQYF
TRBJ2-1 TRBV27 CASSTGTVYNEQFF
TRBJ1-2 TRBV6-1 CASTTGTATNYGYTF
TRBJ2-1 TRBV28 CASSVDSYNEQFF
TRBJ2-3 TRBV28 CASSLTSGRTDTQYF
TRBJ1-2 TRBV9 CASSVGVGARRDYGYTF
TRBJ2-1 TRBV10-3 CAISESTGRTTYNEQFF
TRBJ1-1 TRBV9 CASSVALDGVNTEAFF
TRBJ1-2 TRBV19 CASSVGQGGYGYTF
TRBJ2-1 TRBV5-1 CASSLQGANEQFF
TRBJ1-4 TRBV27 CASTRGGGPAATNEKLFF
TRBJ2-1 TRBV27 CASSPLAGGGGEQFF
TRBJ1-2 TRBV11-1 CASGDRGESYGYTF
TRBJ2-5 TRBV19 CASSISGSLKTQYF
TRBJ1-5 TRBV28 CASSLGVGDQPQHF
TRBJ2-1 TRBV5-4 CASSLRLAGVDEQFF